This T cell receptor beta chain was retrieved from a study of blood T cell repertoires in COVID-19. About the study: Sites across the United States, Italy and Spain contributed samples from acute and convalescent COVID-19. T cells, B-cell-depleted T cells, or PBMCs provided the cDNA or gDNA that served as material.

Germline CDR1 is LGHNA and CDR2 is YSLEER. With 1 base clipped from V and 4 bases from J, the junction kept 3 bases outside the gene matches. The CDR3 runs 16 residues. Per the authors' pipeline: Amplification of reference gene primers provided the estimated nucleated cell counts. Profiling relied on immunoSEQ multiplex PCR, and the TCRdb table lists in-frame clones only, not all of them. V and J calls and clone size are as listed in that table; D and trimming were resolved from the DNA. This sample yields a few hundred thousand clones, of which approximately 90% are seen a single time; 18% belongs to the top ten. Patients from Seattle were sampled longitudinally, starting during active infection.

The TCR comes from a man aged 45-65 years with COVID-19, enrolled during active disease. The chain carries TRBV4-3 and TRBJ2-3; 12 bases align to TRBD2. Source material: peripheral blood. CDR3 nucleotides: TGCGCCAGCAGCCAAGGGCTAGCGGGGGGGCCAGATACGCAGTATTTT. Amino acid sequence: CASSQGLAGGPDTQYF.